The rows below give T cell receptor beta chains drawn from one sample of a study of CD8 T cells in ankylosing spondylitis. TCRdb called the 5' RACE reads again in MiXCR, with one record for every CDR3 protein. The sample holds roughly 440,000 distinct CDR3 sequences, 15% to 20% seen once. Sequencing was performed on blood, either unsorted or a sorted T cell fraction (not recorded which). The receptors derive from a male donor with ankylosing spondylitis. Each CDR3 is given with its conserved first and last residue. The D gene is left open where the match is weak. Where a row states a size, it is once, few, many or the class of an expanded clone; other rows omit it.

TRBV5-1	few	TRBJ1-4	TRBD1	CASSLGQGSEKLFF	TGCGCCAGCAGCTTGGGACAGGGTTCTGAAAAACTGTTTTTT
TRBV4-2	-	TRBJ2-7	-	CASSQDLAQNPYEQYF	TGTGCCAGCAGCCAAGATTTAGCCCAGAACCCCTACGAGCAGTACTTC
TRBV12-3/TRBV12-4	-	TRBJ2-1	-	CASRGVGPERMKFF	TGTGCCAGCAGGGGAGTTGGGCCGGAGAGAATGAAGTTCTTC
TRBV12-3/TRBV12-4	few	TRBJ2-3	-	CASSLGSGADTQYF	TGTGCCAGCAGTTTGGGTAGCGGCGCAGATACGCAGTATTTT
TRBV20-1	few	TRBJ2-7	-	CSAREAPRYEQYF	TGCAGTGCTAGAGAGGCCCCGCGCTACGAGCAGTACTTC
TRBV15	-	TRBJ1-2	-	CATSRAGTQANYGYTF	TGTGCCACCAGCAGAGCCGGGACACAAGCTAACTATGGCTACACCTTC
TRBV11-3	few	TRBJ1-3	TRBD1	CASSSPGQGAGNTIYF	TGTGCCAGCAGCTCACCGGGACAGGGTGCTGGAAACACCATATATTTT
TRBV12-3/TRBV12-4	-	TRBJ2-1	TRBD2	CASSLRLADNEQFF	TGTGCCAGCAGTTTAAGACTAGCGGACAATGAGCAGTTCTTC
TRBV20-1	-	TRBJ2-2	-	CSASPGSFTGELFF	TGCAGTGCTAGTCCGGGTTCATTCACCGGGGAGCTGTTTTTT
TRBV6-2/TRBV6-3	-	TRBJ1-2	-	CASTADNYGYTF	TGTGCCAGCACCGCGGACAACTATGGCTACACCTTC
TRBV28	-	TRBJ1-2	-	CASTKNYGYTF	TGTGCCAGTACGAAGAACTATGGCTACACCTTC
TRBV7-2	-	TRBJ1-5	-	CASSSALMTGPQHF	TGTGCCAGCAGCTCCGCCTTAATGACGGGGCCCCAGCATTTT
TRBV20-1	many	TRBJ2-1	TRBD2	CSAAGVNEQFF	TGCAGTGCGGCGGGGGTCAATGAGCAGTTCTTC
TRBV3-1	-	TRBJ2-7	-	CASSQVGRSSYEQYF	TGTGCCAGCAGCCAAGTCGGGCGGAGCTCCTACGAGCAGTACTTC
TRBV4-3	-	TRBJ2-3	TRBD1	CASSQEGGHLTDTQYF	TGCGCCAGCAGCCAAGAAGGGGGCCACCTTACAGATACGCAGTATTTT
TRBV12-3/TRBV12-4	medium-sized	TRBJ2-1	TRBD2	CASSRGLAGGGEQFF	TGTGCCAGCAGCAGGGGACTAGCGGGAGGGGGGGAGCAGTTCTTC
TRBV19	few	TRBJ2-1	TRBD2	CASADLGRGTYNEQFF	TGTGCCAGTGCGGACCTGGGGCGGGGGACCTACAATGAGCAGTTCTTC
TRBV7-2	-	TRBJ1-1	TRBD1	CASSLGTGRGAEAFF	TGTGCCAGCAGCTTAGGGACAGGCCGGGGGGCTGAAGCTTTCTTT
TRBV29-1	many	TRBJ2-7	-	CSVRVSGGTYEQYF	TGCAGCGTTCGGGTGTCAGGAGGAACCTACGAGCAGTACTTC
TRBV12-3/TRBV12-4	few	TRBJ1-2	-	CASSLTDALGGYTF	TGTGCCAGCAGTCTGACAGACGCGCTGGGTGGCTACACCTTC
TRBV12-3/TRBV12-4	few	TRBJ2-1	TRBD2	CASSSRLAGVDEQFF	TGTGCCAGCAGTTCGCGACTAGCGGGGGTCGATGAGCAGTTCTTC
TRBV7-6	many	TRBJ1-1	-	CASSPIPATGYEAFF	TGTGCCAGCAGCCCAATCCCAGCTACAGGGTACGAAGCTTTCTTT
TRBV20-1	-	TRBJ2-1	TRBD2	CSASVPSGRGNEQFF	TGCAGTGCTAGCGTTCCTAGCGGGAGGGGAAATGAGCAGTTCTTC
TRBV7-6	-	TRBJ2-3	TRBD2	CASSPTSGQPADTQYF	TGTGCCAGCAGCCCAACTAGCGGCCAGCCGGCAGATACGCAGTATTTT
TRBV19	few	TRBJ2-2	-	CASNPKPGSTNTGELFF	TGTGCCAGTAACCCAAAGCCTGGGTCAACGAACACCGGGGAGCTGTTTTTT
TRBV11-2	few	TRBJ1-4	-	CASSRQPPSKITNEKLFF	TGTGCCAGCAGCCGGCAGCCCCCATCCAAGATAACTAATGAAAAACTGTTTTTT
TRBV12-3/TRBV12-4	many	TRBJ1-2	TRBD1	CASTTGQGLRGYTF	TGTGCCAGCACCACGGGACAGGGGCTGCGTGGCTACACCTTC
TRBV6-2/TRBV6-3	few	TRBJ2-2	-	CASRRASGALGELFF	TGTGCCAGCAGAAGGGCCAGCGGAGCATTAGGGGAGCTGTTTTTT
TRBV6-1	-	TRBJ1-1	-	CASSEANRDEAFF	TGTGCCAGCAGTGAAGCTAACAGGGATGAAGCTTTCTTT
TRBV9	-	TRBJ2-1	-	CASSVEGPYNEQFF	TGTGCCAGCAGCGTGGAGGGCCCCTACAATGAGCAGTTCTTC
TRBV11-2	few	TRBJ2-5	TRBD2	CASSLELGLAQETQYF	TGTGCCAGCAGCTTAGAACTAGGACTAGCGCAAGAGACCCAGTACTTC
TRBV10-3	many	TRBJ2-3	TRBD1	CAIRPDRASTDTQYF	TGTGCCATCAGACCGGACAGGGCCAGCACAGATACGCAGTATTTT
TRBV5-1	few	TRBJ2-3	-	CASSRGNTDTQYF	TGCGCCAGCAGTCGGGGGAACACAGATACGCAGTATTTT
TRBV9	few	TRBJ1-5	-	CASSVGPAGNQPQHF	TGTGCCAGCAGCGTTGGCCCCGCGGGCAATCAGCCCCAGCATTTT
TRBV11-1	few	TRBJ2-3	-	CASSSPSSGTTSTDTQYF	TGTGCCAGCAGCTCCCCTTCGAGCGGAACCACTAGCACAGATACGCAGTATTTT
TRBV6-2/TRBV6-3	-	TRBJ1-1	-	CASSYMGRTEAFF	TGTGCCAGCAGTTACATGGGGAGAACTGAAGCTTTCTTT
TRBV5-1	-	TRBJ2-4	-	CASSLVSGGGIQYF	TGCGCCAGCAGCTTGGTTAGCGGAGGAGGCATTCAGTACTTC
TRBV29-1	few	TRBJ2-1	-	CSVESVNEQFF	TGCAGCGTTGAGTCAGTGAATGAGCAGTTCTTC
TRBV20-1	once	TRBJ1-1	-	CSAERERGEAFF	TGCAGTGCTGAGCGAGAACGAGGTGAAGCTTTCTTT
TRBV29-1	-	TRBJ2-7	TRBD2	CSVETSGAYEQYF	TGCAGCGTTGAGACTAGCGGGGCCTACGAGCAGTACTTC
TRBV27	few	TRBJ1-6	TRBD1	CASSPRDRGASPLHF	TGTGCCAGCAGTCCTAGGGACAGGGGGGCTTCACCCCTCCACTTT
TRBV29-1	-	TRBJ2-3	TRBD2	CSVPGLAGGADTQYF	TGCAGCGTTCCGGGACTAGCGGGAGGGGCAGATACGCAGTATTTT
TRBV5-1	-	TRBJ1-2	-	CASSLAFGGPGYGYTF	TGCGCCAGCAGCTTAGCTTTCGGCGGCCCGGGATATGGCTACACCTTC
TRBV12-3/TRBV12-4	-	TRBJ2-3	TRBD2	CASSGLAGAYSTDTQYF	TGTGCCAGCAGTGGACTAGCGGGAGCTTACAGCACAGATACGCAGTATTTT
TRBV20-1	-	TRBJ2-3	TRBD2	CSAPPLAGEVDTQYF	TGCAGTGCCCCCCCGCTAGCGGGGGAGGTCGATACGCAGTATTTT
TRBV14	many	TRBJ2-7	-	CASSQVGVGEQYF	TGTGCCAGCAGCCAAGTTGGGGTTGGCGAGCAGTACTTC
TRBV6-1	few	TRBJ2-7	-	CASSTAGAASYEQYF	TGTGCCAGCAGTACCGCGGGGGCGGCCTCCTACGAGCAGTACTTC
TRBV7-6	few	TRBJ2-3	TRBD2	CASSLPVRASGSTDTQYF	TGTGCCAGCAGCTTACCAGTACGAGCTAGCGGAAGCACAGATACGCAGTATTTT
TRBV20-1	many	TRBJ1-6	-	CSARGRINNSPLHF	TGCAGTGCTCGGGGACGGATAAATAATTCACCCCTCCACTTT
TRBV20-1	few	TRBJ1-1	-	CSARRRGAFF	TGCAGTGCTAGGAGGAGGGGAGCTTTCTTT
TRBV12-3/TRBV12-4	few	TRBJ2-5	TRBD1	CASRYTGGETQYF	TGTGCCAGCAGGTATACAGGGGGAGAGACCCAGTACTTC
TRBV4-1	-	TRBJ1-2	-	CASSQPGGVNYGYTF	TGCGCCAGCAGCCAACCGGGGGGGGTTAACTATGGCTACACCTTC